The 20 T cell receptor beta chains below all came from one sample that was sequenced in a study of blood T cell repertoires in COVID-19. TCRdb's table, derived via immunoSEQ multiplex PCR, lists solely in-frame clones and lacks some. The sample holds about half a million clones, 70% to 90% seen once. Sequencing was performed on peripheral blood. These receptors were taken from a human donor in a cohort sampled during active COVID-19.

Points on this clone: The junction departs from germline at one end; a sequencing error may be responsible. This chain joins TRBV5-1 and TRBJ2-3; TRBD2 agrees at 10 bases. Germline CDR1 is SGHRS and CDR2 is YFSETQ. This CDR3 spans 14 amino acids. CDR3 sequence reads: CASSLGLATDTQYF. The DNA for the CDR3 is TGCGCCAGCAGTTTGGGACTAGCGACGGATACGCAGTATTTT.

Concerning this clone: The germline gene is not matched at one end of the junction; a read error may be the cause. The V and J genes are TRBV30 and TRBJ2-7; 10 nucleotides match TRBD2. The CDR3 contains 12 residues. Looked up from germline, CDR1 is GTSNPN and CDR2 is SVGIG (reference sequence). DNA of the CDR3: TGTGCCTGGAGTGGCCTAGCGGGAGTGTTGGACTTC. Protein: CAWSGLAGVLDF. Supplemented by reference TRBV30 and TRBJ2-7, the full variable domain reads SQTIHQWPATLVQPVGSPLSLECTVEGTSNPNLYWYRQAAGRGLQLLFYSVGIGQISSEVPQNLSASRPQDRQFILSSKKLLLSDSGFYLCAWSGLAGVLDFGPGTRLTVT.

Regarding this clone: Other DNA sequences from this sample encode an identical CDR3 as well. The CDR3 is CASSQGTGNYGYTF. The CDR3 DNA reads TGCGCCAGCAGTCAGGGGACGGGGAACTATGGCTACACCTTC. The chain combines TRBV4-1 with TRBJ1-2; tentative D call: TRBD1 (6 bases). Trimming removed 6 bases from V and 2 bases from J, with 13 bases in between. Germline V lookup: CDR1 MGHRA, CDR2 YSYEKL. CDR3 length: 14 residues.

As concerns this clone: Within the sample, other DNA sequences also encode this same CDR3. The CDR3 bases are TGTGCCAGCAGCCAAGTGCCAGGAAATCAGCCCCAGCATTTT. Protein product: CASSQVPGNQPQHF. The genes are TRBV3-1 (or the pseudogene TRBV3-2) and TRBJ1-5; D not certain. V was trimmed by 1 base and J by 4 bases, leaving 8 bases between them. The CDR3 is 14 amino acids. The germline V gene encodes CDR1 LGHDT and CDR2 YNNKEL (reference sequence).

The gene calls are TRBV2 and TRBJ2-5; 9 nucleotides align to TRBD1. Trimming took 8 bases from V and 5 from J; bases not matched to a gene: 12. Germline V gene lookup returns CDR1 SNHLY and CDR2 FYNNEI. The CDR3 length is 15 residues. CDR3 residues: CASGTGSLEGETQYF. In nucleotides, the CDR3 is TGTGCCAGCGGGACAGGGTCGCTAGAAGGGGAGACCCAGTACTTC.

The chain links TRBV7-3 to TRBJ1-6, with D maybe TRBD1 (5 bases). Trimming pared 5 bases from V and 8 bases from J, leaving 10 bases between. From germline, CDR1 is SGHTA and CDR2 FQGTGA. This CDR3 has 13 amino acids. CDR3 DNA: TGTGCCAGCAGCCGTGAAGGGGATTCACCCCTCCACTTT. It codes for CASSREGDSPLHF.

In its sample, this clone was seen once. This chain uses TRBV4-3 with TRBJ2-1, with a tentative D call TRBD2 (6 bases). Germline V gives CDR1 LGHNA, CDR2 YSLEER. The CDR3 loop spans 15 amino acids. V was pared by 0 bases and J by 4 bases, with 10 bases between. CDR3 sequence (DNA): TGCGCCAGCAGCCAAGAAGAGCGGGTTTACAATGAGCAGTTCTTC. Its translation: CASSQEERVYNEQFF.

The gene calls are TRBV2 and TRBJ1-1; TRBD1 is a possible D gene (6 bases). The CDR3 runs 14 residues. V lost 6 bases and J 1 base, leaving 12 bases between the germline ends. Germline lookup yields CDR1 SNHLY and CDR2 FYNNEI. In DNA, the CDR3 is TGTGCCAGCAGGATGACAGGAGCGAACACTGAAGCTTTCTTT. Protein: CASRMTGANTEAFF.

The gene calls are TRBV10-3 and TRBJ2-3; a possible D gene is TRBD2 (6 bases). This CDR3 is built from 13 residues. Trimming cost V 6 bases and J 7 bases, with 14 bases left between them. Germline V lookup: CDR1 ENHRY, CDR2 SYGVKD. CDR3 sequence reads: CAIRPEGPNTQYF. CDR3 DNA sequence: TGTGCCATCAGGCCGGAGGGCCCGAATACGCAGTATTTT.

This chain joins TRBV6-6 and TRBJ2-3, with TRBD1 identical over 9 bases. CDR1 and CDR2 from the germline V gene are MNHNY and SVGAGI (reference sequence). The length of the CDR3 is 14 residues. Germline trimming cut 4 bases from V and 6 bases from J; bases unmatched to any gene: 5. For the CDR3, the DNA is TGTGCCAGCAGTTTGGGACAGGGAAGGGATACGCAGTATTTT. It specifies CASSLGQGRDTQYF.

The V gene is TRBV24-1, the J gene TRBJ2-3, with 7 nucleotides matching TRBD2. J lost 6 bases, V lost 9 bases, and 11 bases had no gene match. CDR3 length equals 14 residues. Germline assignment: CDR1 KGHDR and CDR2 SFDVKD. The chain's CDR3 is CATQAQGGMDTQYF. CDR3 nucleotide sequence: TGTGCCACCCAGGCTCAGGGAGGGATGGATACGCAGTATTTT.

The rearrangement links TRBV5-6 to TRBJ1-5; 7 bases agree with TRBD1. The CDR3 runs to 15 residues. The germline CDR1 and CDR2 sequences are SGHDT and YYEEEE. Trimming at V came to 2 bases and at J to 6 bases, leaving 8 bases not matched to a gene. For the CDR3, the DNA is TGTGCCAGCAGCTTCAGGGGGAGCTTCGGTCAGCCCCAGCATTTT. Translating it yields CASSFRGSFGQPQHF.

This chain links TRBV30 with TRBJ1-5; the D gene is possibly TRBD1 (5 bases). The germline V and J ends were trimmed by 1 base and 4 bases, with 8 bases remaining between them. Germline CDR1 and CDR2: GTSNPN and SVGIG (reference sequence). The CDR3 is 13 residues long. The CDR3 protein is CAWSEGQNQPQHF. DNA for the CDR3: TGTGCCTGGAGTGAAGGACAAAATCAGCCCCAGCATTTT.

The CDR3 region is CAWSPSNEKLFF. CDR3 DNA sequence: TGTGCCTGGAGTCCCTCGAATGAAAAACTGTTTTTT. V gene TRBV30 combines with J gene TRBJ1-4; D remains unclear. In germline, CDR1 is GTSNPN, CDR2 SVGIG (reference sequence). V was pared by 2 bases and J by 5 bases, with 6 bases between. CDR3 size: 12 residues.

The chain employs TRBV12-3 or TRBV12-4 and TRBJ2-3, with unresolved D. Trimming took off 5 bases at V and 6 bases at J, with 9 bases between the two ends. The CDR3 is 12 amino acids. CDR3 DNA: TGTGCCAGCAGTCGTTTCTCCGATACGCAGTATTTT. Translating it yields CASSRFSDTQYF.

The rearrangement uses TRBV28 and TRBJ1-3; D is perhaps TRBD1 (6 bases). Germline lookup yields CDR1 MDHEN and CDR2 SYDVKM. Trimming stripped 6 bases from V and 0 bases from J, with 18 bases between. This CDR3 has 17 amino acids. Here the CDR3 reads CASRASPPTGSGNTIYF. The CDR3 DNA is TGTGCCAGCAGAGCCTCCCCCCCGACAGGCTCTGGAAACACCATATATTTT.

This rearrangement joins TRBV28 to TRBJ1-2, with unresolved D. Trimming stripped 6 bases from V and 5 bases from J, with 7 bases between. Germline CDR1 MDHEN, CDR2 SYDVKM. The CDR3 is 11 amino acids. The CDR3 here is CASSWAYGYTF. The CDR3 DNA reads TGTGCCAGCAGCTGGGCGTATGGCTACACCTTC.

CDR3 sequence reads: CASSQSSGEAGVEQFF. In nucleotides, the CDR3 is TGTGCCAGCAGCCAGAGCTCTGGAGAAGCGGGAGTTGAGCAGTTCTTC. The chain carries TRBV3-1 (or the pseudogene TRBV3-2) and TRBJ2-1, with 8 bases that match TRBD2. Germline trimming cut 3 bases from V and 9 bases from J; bases unmatched to any gene: 13. Germline CDR1 LGHDT, CDR2 YNNKEL (reference sequence). This CDR3 region has 16 residues.

The chain recombines TRBV30 with TRBJ1-5, with D possibly TRBD1 on 5 matching bases. Germline V gene sequence: CDR1 GTSNPN, CDR2 SVGIG (reference sequence). The CDR3 consists of 15 residues. Trimming removed 1 base at V and 7 bases at J, with 17 bases between. CDR3 loop: CAWSAITGVFQPQHF. For the CDR3, the DNA is TGTGCCTGGAGTGCCATTACGGGGGTGTTCCAGCCCCAGCATTTT.

The chain recombines TRBV18 with TRBJ1-1, with D unresolved. V lost 1 base, J lost 1 base, and 13 bases lay in between. CDR3 size: 16 residues. CDR1 is KGHSH, CDR2 LQKENI, per germline. The CDR3 protein is CASSPRPVSPNTEAFF. The CDR3 DNA sequence: TGTGCCAGCTCACCACGGCCCGTATCCCCGAACACTGAAGCTTTCTTT.